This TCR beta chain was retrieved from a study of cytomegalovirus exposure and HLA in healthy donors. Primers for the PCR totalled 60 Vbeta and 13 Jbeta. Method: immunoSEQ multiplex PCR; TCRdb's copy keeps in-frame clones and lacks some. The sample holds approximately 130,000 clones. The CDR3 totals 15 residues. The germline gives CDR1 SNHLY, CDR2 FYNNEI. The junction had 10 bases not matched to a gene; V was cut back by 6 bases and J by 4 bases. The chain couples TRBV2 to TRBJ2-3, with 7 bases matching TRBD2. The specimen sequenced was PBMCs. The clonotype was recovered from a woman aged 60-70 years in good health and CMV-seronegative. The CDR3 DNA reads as TGTGCCAGCAGGTACCGGGACTATAGCCCAGATACGCAGTATTTT. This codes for CASRYRDYSPDTQYF.